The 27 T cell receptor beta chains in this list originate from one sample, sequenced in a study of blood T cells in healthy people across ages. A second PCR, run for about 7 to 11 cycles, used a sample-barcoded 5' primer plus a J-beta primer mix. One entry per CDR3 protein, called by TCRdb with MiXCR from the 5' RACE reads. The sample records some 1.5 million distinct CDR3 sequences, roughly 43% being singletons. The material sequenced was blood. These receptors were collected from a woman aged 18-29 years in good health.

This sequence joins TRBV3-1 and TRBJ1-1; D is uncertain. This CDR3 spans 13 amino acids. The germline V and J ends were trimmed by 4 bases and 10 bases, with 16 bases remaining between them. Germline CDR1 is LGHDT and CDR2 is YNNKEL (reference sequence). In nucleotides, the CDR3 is TGTGCCAGCAGCCCAGACCCGGTGTCGGGAGCTTTCTTT. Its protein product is CASSPDPVSGAFF.

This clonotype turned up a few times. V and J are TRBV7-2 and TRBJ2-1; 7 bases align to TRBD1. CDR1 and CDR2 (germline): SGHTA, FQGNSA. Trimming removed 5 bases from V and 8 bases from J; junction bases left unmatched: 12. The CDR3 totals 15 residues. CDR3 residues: CASSPGGTGYHEQFF. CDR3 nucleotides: TGTGCCAGCAGCCCAGGGGGAACAGGATATCATGAGCAGTTCTTC.

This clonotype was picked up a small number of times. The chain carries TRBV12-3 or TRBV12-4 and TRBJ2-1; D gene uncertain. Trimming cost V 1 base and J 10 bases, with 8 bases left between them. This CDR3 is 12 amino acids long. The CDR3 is CASSLVASEQFF. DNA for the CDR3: TGTGCCAGCAGTTTAGTAGCTTCCGAGCAGTTCTTC.

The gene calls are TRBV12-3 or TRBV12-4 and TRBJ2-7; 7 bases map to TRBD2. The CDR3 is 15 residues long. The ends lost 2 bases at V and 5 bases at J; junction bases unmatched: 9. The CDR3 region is CASSLKGRVPHEQYF. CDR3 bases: TGTGCCAGCAGTTTAAAAGGGAGGGTACCCCACGAGCAGTACTTC.

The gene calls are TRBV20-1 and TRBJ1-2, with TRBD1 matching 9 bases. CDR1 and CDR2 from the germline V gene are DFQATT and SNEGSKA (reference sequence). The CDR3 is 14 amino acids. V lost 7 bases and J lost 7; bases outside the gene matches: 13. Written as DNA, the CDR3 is TGCAGTGTTCCGGGGACAGGGCTAAAGAGTGGCTACACCTTC. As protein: CSVPGTGLKSGYTF.

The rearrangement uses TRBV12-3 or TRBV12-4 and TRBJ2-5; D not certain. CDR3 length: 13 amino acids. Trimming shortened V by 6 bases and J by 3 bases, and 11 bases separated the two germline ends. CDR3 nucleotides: TGTGCCAGCAGGCCCCACGGCGAAGAGACCCAGTACTTC. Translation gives CASRPHGEETQYF.

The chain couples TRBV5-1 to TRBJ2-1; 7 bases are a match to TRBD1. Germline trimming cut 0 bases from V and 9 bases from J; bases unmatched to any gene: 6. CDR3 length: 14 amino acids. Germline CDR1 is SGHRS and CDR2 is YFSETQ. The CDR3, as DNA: TGCGCCAGCAGCTTGGCCCGAGGGGGCGGTGAGCAGTTCTTC. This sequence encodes CASSLARGGGEQFF.

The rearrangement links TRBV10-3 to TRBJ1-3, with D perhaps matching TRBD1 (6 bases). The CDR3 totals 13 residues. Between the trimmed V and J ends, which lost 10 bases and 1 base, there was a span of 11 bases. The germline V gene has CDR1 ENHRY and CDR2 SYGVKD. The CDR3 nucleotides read TGTGCCACCGGGGGCCTTTCTGGAAACACCATATATTTT. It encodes CATGGLSGNTIYF.

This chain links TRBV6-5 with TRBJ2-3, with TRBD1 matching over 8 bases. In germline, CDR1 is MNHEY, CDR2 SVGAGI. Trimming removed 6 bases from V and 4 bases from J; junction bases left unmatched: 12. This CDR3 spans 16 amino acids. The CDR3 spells CASSSGFGQGADTQYF. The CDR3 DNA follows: TGTGCCAGCAGCTCCGGCTTCGGACAGGGCGCAGATACGCAGTATTTT.

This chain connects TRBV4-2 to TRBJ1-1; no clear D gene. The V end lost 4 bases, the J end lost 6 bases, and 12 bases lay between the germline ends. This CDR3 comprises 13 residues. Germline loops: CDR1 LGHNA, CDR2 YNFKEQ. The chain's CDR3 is CASSPVPGPEAFF. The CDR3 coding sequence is TGTGCCAGCAGCCCAGTCCCGGGCCCTGAAGCTTTCTTT.

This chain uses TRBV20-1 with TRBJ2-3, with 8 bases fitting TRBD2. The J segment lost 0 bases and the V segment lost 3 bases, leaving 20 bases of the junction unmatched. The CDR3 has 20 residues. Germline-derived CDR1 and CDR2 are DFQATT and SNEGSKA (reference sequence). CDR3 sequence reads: CSASAPGGLFGPTSTDTQYF. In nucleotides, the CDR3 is TGCAGTGCTAGTGCGCCGGGAGGGCTGTTTGGTCCAACTAGCACAGATACGCAGTATTTT.

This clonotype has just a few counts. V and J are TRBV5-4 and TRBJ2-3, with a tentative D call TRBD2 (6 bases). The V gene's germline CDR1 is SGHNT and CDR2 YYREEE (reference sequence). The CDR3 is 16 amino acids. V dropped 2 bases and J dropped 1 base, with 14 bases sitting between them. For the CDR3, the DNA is TGTGCCAGCAGCTTCGGAGGGCTTAGAGGCACAGATACGCAGTATTTT. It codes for CASSFGGLRGTDTQYF.

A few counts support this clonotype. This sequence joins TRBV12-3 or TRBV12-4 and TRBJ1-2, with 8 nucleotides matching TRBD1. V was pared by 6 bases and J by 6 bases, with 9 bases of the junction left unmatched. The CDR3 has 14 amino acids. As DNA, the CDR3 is TGTGCCAGCAGCCCGACAGGGGCAGGTGATGGCTACACCTTC. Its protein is CASSPTGAGDGYTF.

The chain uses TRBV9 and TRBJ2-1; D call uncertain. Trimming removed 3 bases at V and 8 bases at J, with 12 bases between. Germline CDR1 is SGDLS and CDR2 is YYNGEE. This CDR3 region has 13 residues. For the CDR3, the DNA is TGTGCCAGCAGCGGAAGTGTCGTTCATGAGCAGTTCTTC. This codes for CASSGSVVHEQFF.

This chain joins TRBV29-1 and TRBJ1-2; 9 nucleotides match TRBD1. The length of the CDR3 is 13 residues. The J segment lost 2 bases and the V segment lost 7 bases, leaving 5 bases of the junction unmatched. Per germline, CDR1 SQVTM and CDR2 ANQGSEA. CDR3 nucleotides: TGCAGCGATTCGGGACAGGGCAACTATGGCTACACCTTC. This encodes CSDSGQGNYGYTF.

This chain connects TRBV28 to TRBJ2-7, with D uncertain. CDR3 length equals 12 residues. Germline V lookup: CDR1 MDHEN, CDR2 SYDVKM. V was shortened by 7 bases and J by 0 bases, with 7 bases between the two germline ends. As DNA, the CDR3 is TGTGCCAGCAACCAGGACTCCTACGAGCAGTACTTC. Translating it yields CASNQDSYEQYF.

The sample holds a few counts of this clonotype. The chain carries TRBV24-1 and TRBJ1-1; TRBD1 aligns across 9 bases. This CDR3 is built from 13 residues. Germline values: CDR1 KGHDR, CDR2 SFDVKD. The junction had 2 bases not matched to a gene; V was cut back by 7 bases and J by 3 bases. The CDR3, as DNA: TGTGCCACCAGGGGGGACAGGGACACTGAAGCTTTCTTT. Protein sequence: CATRGDRDTEAFF.

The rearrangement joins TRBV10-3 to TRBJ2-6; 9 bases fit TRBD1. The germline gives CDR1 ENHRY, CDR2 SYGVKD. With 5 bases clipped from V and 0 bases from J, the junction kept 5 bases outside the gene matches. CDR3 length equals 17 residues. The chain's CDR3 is CAISPGQGCSGANVLTF. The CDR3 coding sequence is TGTGCCATCAGTCCGGGACAGGGTTGCTCTGGGGCCAACGTCCTGACTTTC.

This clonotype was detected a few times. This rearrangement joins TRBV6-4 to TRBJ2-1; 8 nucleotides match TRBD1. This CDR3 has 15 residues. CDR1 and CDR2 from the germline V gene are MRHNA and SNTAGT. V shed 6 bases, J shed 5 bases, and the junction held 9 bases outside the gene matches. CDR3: CASRAGGSRNNEQFF. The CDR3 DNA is TGTGCCAGCAGAGCAGGGGGCTCGCGGAACAATGAGCAGTTCTTC.

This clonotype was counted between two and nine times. The CDR3 sequence: CSVEGLQLEQFF. The CDR3 region has the DNA TGCAGCGTTGAAGGTCTGCAGCTCGAGCAGTTCTTC. The rearrangement joins TRBV29-1 to TRBJ2-1; unclear D gene. The CDR3 has 12 residues. V lost 1 base to trimming and J lost 10 bases, with 11 bases between them. CDR1 and CDR2 (germline): SQVTM, ANQGSEA.

The CDR3 sequence: CASSLDRVGRGGYTF. As DNA, the CDR3 is TGTGCCAGCAGCTTAGATCGTGTAGGGCGCGGTGGCTACACCTTC. The chain is built from TRBV11-2 and TRBJ1-2; D call uncertain. There are 15 residues in the CDR3. Per the germline V gene, CDR1 is SGHAT and CDR2 is FQNNGV. Deletions cut 0 bases from V and 7 bases from J, with 15 bases between.

The chain's CDR3 is CASTTLMGRGQTYNEQYF. The CDR3 DNA sequence: TGTGCCAGCACCACACTTATGGGGAGGGGCCAAACCTACAATGAGCAGTACTTC. The chain links TRBV5-5 to TRBJ2-7, with 7 bases fitting TRBD2. The germline V gene encodes CDR1 SGHKS and CDR2 YYEKEE (reference sequence). The length of the CDR3 is 18 residues. The junction had 25 bases not matched to a gene; V was cut back by 6 bases and J by 7 bases.

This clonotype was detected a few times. The CDR3 DNA follows: TGTGCCAGCAGCACAGGGTTGTACACTGAAGCTTTCTTT. It encodes CASSTGLYTEAFF. The chain has TRBV9 and TRBJ1-1; weak D call: TRBD1 (6 bases). The V and J ends lost 4 bases and 3 bases respectively, with 10 bases between them. The CDR3 is 13 residues long. The V gene's germline CDR1 is SGDLS and CDR2 YYNGEE.

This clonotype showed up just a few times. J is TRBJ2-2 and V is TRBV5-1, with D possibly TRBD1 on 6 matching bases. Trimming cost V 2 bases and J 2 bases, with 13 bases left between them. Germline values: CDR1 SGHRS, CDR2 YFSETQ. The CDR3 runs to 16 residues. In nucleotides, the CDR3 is TGCGCCAGCAGCTTCTCCGGGACACCCAACACCGGGGAGCTGTTTTTT. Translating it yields CASSFSGTPNTGELFF.

The CDR3 DNA reads TGTGCCAGCACAGGGATCACCTTCAGCTCCTACAATGAGCAGTACTTC. It codes for CASTGITFSSYNEQYF. The rearrangement links TRBV6-2 or TRBV6-3 to TRBJ2-1; weak D call: TRBD1 (5 bases). The DNA end lines up better with TRBJ2-7; the J call may be wrong. The CDR3 has 16 amino acids. The V gene's germline CDR1 is MNHEY and CDR2 SVGEGT.

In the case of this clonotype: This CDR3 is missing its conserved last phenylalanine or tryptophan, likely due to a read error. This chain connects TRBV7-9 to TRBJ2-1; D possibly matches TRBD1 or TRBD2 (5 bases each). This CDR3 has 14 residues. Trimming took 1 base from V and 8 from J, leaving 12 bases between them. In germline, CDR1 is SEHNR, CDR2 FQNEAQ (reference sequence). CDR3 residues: CASSLGSGQDEQFS. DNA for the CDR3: TGTGCCAGCAGCTTAGGGTCGGGGCAGGATGAGCAGTTCTCC.

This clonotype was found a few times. The CDR3 DNA is TGTGCCAGCAGTGAATCCGTCACTTATAATTCACCCCTCCACTTT. Encoded protein: CASSESVTYNSPLHF. The J gene is TRBJ1-6, the V gene TRBV6-1; D is undetermined. From germline, CDR1 is MNHNS and CDR2 SASEGT. V was trimmed by 2 bases and J by 4 bases, leaving 9 bases between them. The CDR3 extends over 15 amino acids.